This T cell receptor beta chain was captured in a study of shared clonotypes between healthy human individuals. The V end lost 3 bases, the J end lost 4 bases, and 10 bases lay between the germline ends. This CDR3 comprises 14 residues. Germline CDR1 and CDR2: MNHNS and SASEGT. It was across several immunoSEQ plates that each subset's genomic DNA was evenly split. Produced via immunoSEQ multiplex PCR; TCRdb's table is partial and in-frame only. The sample holds fewer than 700,000 clones, just over 75% seen once. All of the donors resided in Nashville, Tennessee, and each was a Caucasian adult. This clone has just one count.

The source is a middle-aged woman in good health. Some clones in this sample may be carry-over from other donors' samples. Sample: PBMCs. The chain couples TRBV6-1 to TRBJ1-5, with a tentative D call TRBD1 (5 bases). CDR3 amino acids: CASSEFGQNQPQHF. The DNA for the CDR3 is TGTGCCAGCAGTGAGTTTGGACAAAATCAGCCCCAGCATTTT.